Following are 4 T cell receptor beta chains from one sample sequenced in a study of cytomegalovirus exposure and HLA in healthy donors (dated by TCRdb to 2016 to 2017). Libraries were built with the immunoSEQ multiplex PCR assay. For the multiplex PCR, a mixture combining 60 forward primers for TCR Vbeta segments and 13 reverse primers for TCR Jbeta segments was used. The immuneACCESS repertoire file appears here via TCRdb, limited to in-frame rearrangements. These files lack a portion of the clones; in checked studies, under half of the deficit traces to unresolved V genes, and the cause of the others is not known. The table for this sample lists roughly 190,000 clones; about four fifths of them were counted only once. The ten largest account for about 3.5% of the sample. The specimen was PBMCs. These receptors all come from a man in his forties in good health and CMV-seropositive.

This chain joins TRBV7-2 and TRBJ1-1; D not resolved. V lost 1 base and J lost 0, with 9 bases in between. Germline CDR1 SGHTA, CDR2 FQGNSA. This CDR3 has 15 residues. The CDR3 loop reads CASSLVGHVNTEAFF. CDR3 sequence (DNA): TGTGCCAGCAGCTTAGTTGGGCATGTGAACACTGAAGCTTTCTTT.

The chain has TRBV6-1 and TRBJ2-1; possibly TRBD2 for D (5 bases). This CDR3 is built from 14 residues. Trimming took off 4 bases at V and 5 bases at J, with 12 bases between the two ends. Per germline, CDR1 MNHNS and CDR2 SASEGT. CDR3 nucleotide sequence: TGTGCCAGCAGTGCCGGGATGGGTGACAATGAGCAGTTCTTC. Protein: CASSAGMGDNEQFF.

V is TRBV7-8 and J is TRBJ2-5; unclear D gene. Trimming took off 7 bases at V and 2 bases at J, with 8 bases between the two ends. The CDR3 loop spans 12 amino acids. Per germline, CDR1 SGHVS and CDR2 FQNEAQ. The CDR3 DNA follows: TGTGCCAGCACATCGGGTCAAGAGACCCAGTACTTC. Residues: CASTSGQETQYF.

The chain has TRBV10-3 and TRBJ1-1; tentatively, D is TRBD1 (5 bases). This CDR3 contains 15 residues. Trimming removed 3 bases from V and 4 bases from J, with 15 bases in between. Germline values: CDR1 ENHRY, CDR2 SYGVKD. Here the CDR3 reads CAISEPGRGPTEAFF. The CDR3 DNA follows: TGTGCCATCAGTGAACCAGGGAGGGGTCCCACTGAAGCTTTCTTT.